The T cell receptor beta chain described here comes from a study of cytomegalovirus exposure and HLA in healthy donors. Germline CDR1 reads SGHRS; CDR2 reads YFSETQ. CDR3 length: 14 residues. V was pared by 3 bases and J by 1 base, with 3 bases of the junction left unmatched. This clone occurred once. Antigen unknown. The PCR employed 60 Vbeta primers together with 13 Jbeta primers. Assay used: immunoSEQ multiplex PCR; TCRdb lists only in-frame clones, some missing. The table has 150,000 to 200,000 clones, around 77% seen once. Findings and limits, study-wide: The authors listed roughly 150 TCR beta chains as cytomegalovirus-associated. Presence/absence analysis assumed near-uniform sequencing depth across donors.

The sequence came from a woman aged 25-40 years in good health and CMV-seronegative. The V gene is TRBV5-1, the J gene TRBJ1-1; 7 bases are a match to TRBD1. The specimen was PBMCs. The CDR3: CASSSGTENTEAFF. Here the CDR3 DNA reads TGCGCCAGCAGCTCCGGGACAGAGAACACTGAAGCTTTCTTT.